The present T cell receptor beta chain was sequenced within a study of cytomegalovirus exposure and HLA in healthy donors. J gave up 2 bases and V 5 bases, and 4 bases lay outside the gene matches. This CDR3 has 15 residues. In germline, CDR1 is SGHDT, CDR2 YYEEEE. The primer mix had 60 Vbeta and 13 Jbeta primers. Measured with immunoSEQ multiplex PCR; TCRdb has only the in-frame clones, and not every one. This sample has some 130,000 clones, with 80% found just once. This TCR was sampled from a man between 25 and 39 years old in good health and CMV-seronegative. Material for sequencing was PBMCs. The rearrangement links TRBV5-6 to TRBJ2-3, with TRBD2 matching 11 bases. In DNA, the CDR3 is TGTGCCAGCAGACAACTAGCGGGGGCCACAGATACGCAGTATTTT. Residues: CASRQLAGATDTQYF.